A selection of T cell receptor beta chains follows, all from one sample in a study of OX40 agonist ivuxolimab in advanced cancers. Profiled with immunoSEQ multiplex PCR; TCRdb holds only in-frame clones, not every one. The sample lists tens of thousands of clones, about 80% occurring once. Sample: CD4+ or CD8+ T cells sorted from blood, taken in a trial of the OX40 agonist ivuxolimab. The receptors were sampled from an adult with an advanced solid tumor such as melanoma, head and neck, liver or kidney cancer. The CDR3 runs from the conserved cysteine through the conserved F or W. A D gene is named only where the DNA matches it firmly. Size is omitted from some rows. Given values are once, few, many or a class for expanded clones.

j_call | d_call | v_call | clone_size | cdr3_nt | cdr3_aa
TRBJ2-7 | TRBD1 | TRBV6-1 | - | TGTGCCAGCAGTGAAATCCCGACAGGGCACGAGCAGTACTTC | CASSEIPTGHEQYF
TRBJ1-5 | - | TRBV6-5 | - | TGTGCCAGCAGTTACTCTGCAGGGAATCAGCCCCAGCATTTT | CASSYSAGNQPQHF
TRBJ1-1 | - | TRBV4-1 | few | TGCGCCAGCAGCCTTCGGTCCGGCACTGAAGCTTTCTTT | CASSLRSGTEAFF
TRBJ2-2 | - | TRBV2 | - | TGTGCCAGCAGGCGTGGAGAATCGAACACCGGGGAGCTGTTTTTT | CASRRGESNTGELFF
TRBJ2-2 | - | TRBV7-2 | - | TGTGCCAGCAGCTTAGCGAGGTACAACAAAGGAATTACGAACACCGGGGAGCTGTTTTTT | CASSLARYNKGITNTGELFF
TRBJ1-5 | - | TRBV28 | - | TGTGCCAGCAGTTTATTGACAGTGAATAATCAGCCCCAGCATTTT | CASSLLTVNNQPQHF
TRBJ2-3 | - | TRBV28 | few | TGTGCCAGCAGTTCCCTAGGGGGGACAGATACGCAGTATTTT | CASSSLGGTDTQYF
TRBJ1-2 | TRBD1 | TRBV7-9 | - | TGTGCCAGCAGCCAATCAGGAATAACAGGGGGCTATGGCTACACCTTC | CASSQSGITGGYGYTF
TRBJ2-1 | TRBD2 | TRBV11-1 | - | TGTGCCAGCAGCTTAGACGGACTAGCGTCCAATGAGCAGTTCTTC | CASSLDGLASNEQFF
TRBJ2-1 | - | TRBV19 | - | TGTGCCACCGGACAGCAGTACAATGAGCAGTTCTTC | CATGQQYNEQFF
TRBJ1-2 | TRBD1 | TRBV7-2 | - | TGTGCCAGCAGCCCTTACAGGGGTGGCTACACCTTC | CASSPYRGGYTF
TRBJ1-4 | - | TRBV2 | once | TGTGCCAGCAGTGTTGAAGGGGCAACTAATGAAAAACTGTTTTTT | CASSVEGATNEKLFF
TRBJ2-3 | - | TRBV6-4 | - | TGTGCCAGCAGTGAGAAATCTAGCGGCACAGATACGCAGTATTTT | CASSEKSSGTDTQYF
TRBJ2-3 | TRBD2 | TRBV30 | - | TGTGCCTGGAGTGTACCGTCGGTAAGCGGGAGCCACCCGAACCTCACTTACAGCACAGATACGCAGTATTTT | CAWSVPSVSGSHPNLTYSTDTQYF
TRBJ1-2 | TRBD1 | TRBV5-6 | - | TGTGCCAGCAGCTCCCCGGGACAGGGACACTATGGCTACACCTTC | CASSSPGQGHYGYTF
TRBJ2-3 | - | TRBV6-1 | - | TGTGCCAGCACCGGGGTGGCGTACACAGATACGCAGTATTTT | CASTGVAYTDTQYF
TRBJ2-3 | TRBD2 | TRBV27 | once | TGTGCCAGCAGTTTATGGGTTAGAGGGGGACTAGCGCGAACCCAATGGAGCACAGATACGCAGTATTTT | CASSLWVRGGLARTQWSTDTQYF
TRBJ2-1 | - | TRBV6-5 | - | TGTGCCAGCAGTTACCTAGGACGGGGCAATGAGCAGTTCTTC | CASSYLGRGNEQFF
TRBJ1-1 | - | TRBV19 | - | TGTGCCAGTAGGGAGCTGACCGCCACTTACACTGAAGCTTTCTTT | CASRELTATYTEAFF
TRBJ1-3 | TRBD1 | TRBV9 | - | TGTGCCAGCAGCACCGGACAGGCGACCTCTGGAAACACCATATATTTT | CASSTGQATSGNTIYF
TRBJ2-5 | - | TRBV6-5 | - | TGTGCCAGCAGTTACTCGTCGTACTTC | CASSYSSYF
TRBJ2-7 | - | TRBV5-1 | - | TGCGCCAGCAGCTTGGGCGGGACAGCTATCTTCTACGAGCAGTACTTC | CASSLGGTAIFYEQYF
TRBJ1-5 | TRBD1 | TRBV19 | few | TGTGCCAGTACCAAGTCCCGGGACAGGGATCAGCCCCAGCATTTT | CASTKSRDRDQPQHF
TRBJ2-5 | TRBD2 | TRBV7-8 | - | TGTGCCAGCAGCTATCTTGGCCAGACTAGCCTCCCCGGGGAGACCCAGTACTTC | CASSYLGQTSLPGETQYF
TRBJ2-1 | TRBD1 | TRBV5-5 | - | TGTGCCAGCAGCTTGACAGGACAGGGGACTATTGAGCAGTTCTTC | CASSLTGQGTIEQFF
TRBJ2-2 | - | TRBV4-3 | medium-sized | TGCGCCAGCAGCCAAGATCGGGGGAACACCGGGGAGCTGTTTTTT | CASSQDRGNTGELFF
TRBJ1-4 | TRBD1 | TRBV4-3 | once | TGCGCCAGCAGCCCCCCCCACAGGGGAGAAAAACTGTTTTTT | CASSPPHRGEKLFF
TRBJ1-2 | - | TRBV28 | - | TGTGCCAGCAGACCCCCTGGGATTAACTATGGCTACACCTTC | CASRPPGINYGYTF
TRBJ2-7 | TRBD2 | TRBV7-3 | - | TGTGCCAGCAGCTTAAGTACAGCGGGGAGTACGGGGGAGCAGTACTTC | CASSLSTAGSTGEQYF
TRBJ1-1 | TRBD1 | TRBV7-9 | - | TGTGCCAGCAGCCGGGACAGGGAAATGAATGAAGCTTTCTTT | CASSRDREMNEAFF
TRBJ2-4 | - | TRBV5-1 | - | TGCGCCAGCAGCTTCGAGACAAGTCTAGCCAAAAACATTCAGTACTTC | CASSFETSLAKNIQYF
TRBJ1-1 | - | TRBV30 | - | TGTGCCTGGAGTACAGGGACTAACACTGAAGCTTTCTTT | CAWSTGTNTEAFF
TRBJ2-3 | TRBD2 | TRBV4-3 | once | TGCGCCAGCAGCCTCGGACTAGCGACAGATACGCAGTATTTT | CASSLGLATDTQYF
TRBJ2-7 | - | TRBV5-8 | - | TGTGCCAGCAGCTTGGGGGAAACCCCCGAGCAGTACTTC | CASSLGETPEQYF
TRBJ2-2 | - | TRBV11-3 | once | TGTGCCAGCAGCCCGGGCTCCGGTCCCGGGGAGCTGTTTTTT | CASSPGSGPGELFF
TRBJ2-3 | - | TRBV5-1 | - | TGCGCCAGCAGCTTGGGGCAACCAGATACGCAGTATTTT | CASSLGQPDTQYF
TRBJ1-6 | - | TRBV5-4 | - | TGTGCCAGCAGGTCTCAGGGTACCTATAATTCACCCCTCCACTTT | CASRSQGTYNSPLHF
TRBJ1-1 | - | TRBV13 | - | TGTGCCAGCAGCCCCTTTGGGAACACTGAAGCTTTCTTT | CASSPFGNTEAFF